The T cell receptor beta chain described here comes from a study of CD8+ T cells in alopecia areata. Study observations and caveats: Normal skin contains resident alphabeta T cells, and these are also sequenced in scalp samples. Researchers report lesional scalp, most notably alopecia totalis/universalis, outstripped normal scalp in clonality. Many expanded lesional clones persisted in scalp and blood during tofacitinib.

As to treatment: oral pan-JAK inhibitor, 5-10 mg twice daily. CDR3 size: 15 residues. Germline V gene data show CDR1 as SGHTA and CDR2 as FQGNSA. Trimming pared 5 bases from V and 0 bases from J, leaving 11 bases between. Turning to this clone: The antigen is not known.

Sequencing relied on a cDNA template that was reverse transcribed from extracted RNA. TCRdb's copy holds only in-frame clones and misses some; the assay was immunoSEQ multiplex PCR. The table has about 210,000 clones, over 60% seen once. The chain employs TRBV7-2 and TRBJ2-1; D is uncertain. The clonotype originates from a human donor with alopecia areata. Sequenced here: CD4+ T cells sorted from blood, sampled at week 4, from a patient treated with tofacitinib. The CDR3 DNA reads TGTGCCAGCAGCCTAGACCTTGGCTCCTACAATGAGCAGTTCTTC. Translating it yields CASSLDLGSYNEQFF. Based on the CDR3 plus reference TRBV7-2 and TRBJ2-1, the full variable domain is GAGVSQSPSNKVTEKGKDVELRCDPISGHTALYWYRQSLGQGLEFLIYFQGNSAPDKSGLPSDRFSAERTGGSVSTLTIQRTQQEDSAVYLCASSLDLGSYNEQFFGPGTRLTVL.